This TCR beta chain was retrieved from a study of blood T cell repertoires in COVID-19. Turning to the study itself: Donors in the United States, Italy and Spain gave samples during acute or convalescent COVID-19. T cells, B-cell-depleted T cells, or PBMCs provided the cDNA or gDNA that served as material.

Original processing methods: From reference gene primer amplification, estimates of nucleated cell counts were derived. TCRdb's copy holds only in-frame clones and misses some; the assay was immunoSEQ multiplex PCR. Clonal size and the V and J genes are those of that table, whereas D and trimming came from the DNA. The sample carries about 76,000 clones, about 90% recorded once. In germline, CDR1 is SQVTM, CDR2 ANQGSEA. The CDR3 runs to 13 residues. Trimming cost V 7 bases and J 7 bases, with 16 bases left between them. This clonotype originated in a woman aged 45 to 65 in a cohort sampled during active COVID-19. The specimen sequenced was peripheral blood. V gene TRBV29-1 combines with J gene TRBJ2-2; possible D gene TRBD1, 6 bases. CDR3 in amino acids: CSAQGSGFGELFF. The CDR3 region has the DNA TGCAGCGCTCAGGGGTCGGGGTTCGGGGAGCTGTTTTTT.